These 15 T cell receptor beta chains were all obtained from the same sample, sequenced in a study of blood T cells in healthy people across ages (dated by TCRdb to the mid-2010s). The library was made by 5' RACE. The data were produced on an Illumina HiSeq 2500. A second PCR of about 7 to 12 cycles was run with a J-beta primer mix and a sample-barcoded 5' primer. TCRdb's own reprocessing of the public reads used fastp at Q25 and MiXCR and kept productive beta chains. Records with the same CDR3 protein are collapsed into one entry carrying the most frequent genes and DNA. Counted in this sample were around 1.5 million distinct CDR3 sequences; about 35% of them appeared once. The ten most abundant clones make up about 11% of the sample. Material for sequencing was blood. The receptors were gathered from a woman aged 25 to 45 in good health.

In this sample, this clonotype turned up a few times. The genes are TRBV20-1 and TRBJ2-1; TRBD2 matches 11 bases. Losses at the gene ends were 6 bases for V and 8 bases for J; bases not matched to a gene: 6. CDR3 length: 13 residues. Germline values: CDR1 DFQATT, CDR2 SNEGSKA (reference sequence). The CDR3 DNA follows: TGCAGTGCCAGTAGCGGGGGGGCCCATGAGCAGTTCTTC. Translated, it gives CSASSGGAHEQFF.

The count of this clonotype is one. Possible read error: a much larger clone is one base away. This chain joins TRBV9 and TRBJ2-7; D is unresolved. CDR1 is SGDLS, CDR2 YYNGEE, per germline. This CDR3 comprises 15 residues. The DNA of the CDR3 is TGTGTCAGCAGCCCCGCAGGAACGGCTTCCTACGAGCAGTACTTC. Translating gives CVSSPAGTASYEQYF.

A few counts support this clonotype. CDR3 bases: TGTGCCAGCAGTGGAAGGGCTTCTAACTATGGCTACACCTTC. Its protein product is CASSGRASNYGYTF. J is TRBJ1-2 and V is TRBV6-1, with no clear D. Germline V lookup: CDR1 MNHNS, CDR2 SASEGT. The ends were cut back, 4 bases at V and 0 bases at J, with 9 bases in the middle. There are 14 residues in the CDR3.

This clonotype showed up just a few times. The chain is built from TRBV7-8 and TRBJ2-1; D possibly corresponds to TRBD2 (5 bases). V was pared by 1 base and J by 4 bases, with 11 bases between. Germline-derived CDR1 and CDR2 are SGHVS and FQNEAQ. The CDR3 consists of 15 residues. The CDR3 region is CASSLVLGVYNEQFF. In DNA form, the CDR3 reads TGTGCCAGCAGCTTAGTCCTGGGAGTATACAATGAGCAGTTCTTC.

This clonotype was found a few times. The gene calls are TRBV20-1 and TRBJ1-4; no clear D gene. Germline V gives CDR1 DFQATT, CDR2 SNEGSKA (reference sequence). The CDR3 has 13 residues. V was clipped by 3 bases and J by 0 bases, with 5 bases between them. The CDR3 DNA sequence: TGCAGTGCTAGTAGATCAACTAATGAAAAACTGTTTTTT. This translates into CSASRSTNEKLFF.

The V gene is TRBV16, the J gene TRBJ2-1; 7 positions agree with TRBD2. The CDR3 is made up of 15 amino acids. CDR1 and CDR2 (germline): KGHSY, FQNENV. V dropped 3 bases and J dropped 3; count of bases not matched to a gene: 5. DNA for the CDR3: TGTGCCAGCAGCCACGCCATAGCGGGCTACAATGAGCAGTTCTTC. This gives the protein CASSHAIAGYNEQFF.

A remark on this clonotype: The germline gene is not matched at one end of the junction; a read error may be the cause. V is TRBV20-1 and J is TRBJ2-5, with D uncertain. Per germline, CDR1 DFQATT and CDR2 SNEGSKA (reference sequence). The CDR3 covers 14 residues. CDR3 in amino acids: CGARVAGAGETQYF. CDR3 DNA sequence: TGCGGTGCTAGAGTGGCAGGCGCCGGGGAGACCCAGTACTTC.

The chain has TRBV2 and TRBJ2-1, with D unresolved. The ends were cut back, 1 base at V and 10 bases at J, with 17 bases in the middle. The germline CDR1 and CDR2 sequences are SNHLY and FYNNEI. The CDR3 sequence is 15 residues long. CDR3 in amino acids: CASSEGRTVGNEQFF. Here the CDR3 DNA reads TGTGCCAGCAGTGAAGGGAGAACGGTTGGAAACGAGCAGTTCTTC.

The chain recombines TRBV6-5 with TRBJ2-5; D call uncertain. This CDR3 has 13 residues. The germline V gene encodes CDR1 MNHEY and CDR2 SVGAGI. V was clipped by 0 bases and J by 5 bases, with 7 bases between them. The CDR3 DNA sequence: TGTGCCAGCAGTTACTCGATGGGGGAGACCCAGTACTTC. Translation gives CASSYSMGETQYF.

The chain recombines TRBV20-1 with TRBJ2-5, with 7 bases identical to TRBD1. Germline values: CDR1 DFQATT, CDR2 SNEGSKA (reference sequence). Losses at the gene ends were 5 bases for V and 5 bases for J; bases not matched to a gene: 11. The CDR3 has 14 residues. CDR3: CSADPGTVLETQYF. The CDR3 nucleotides read TGCAGTGCTGATCCCGGGACAGTTTTGGAGACCCAGTACTTC.

This chain connects TRBV7-9 to TRBJ1-2; D possibly corresponds to TRBD1 (5 bases). CDR1 and CDR2 from the germline V gene are SEHNR and FQNEAQ (reference sequence). CDR3 size: 14 residues. V lost 5 bases to trimming and J lost 7 bases, with 17 bases between them. For the CDR3, the DNA is TGTGCCAGCAGCCGAGATCAAGGGGTTGTTGGCTACACCTTC. It is translated as CASSRDQGVVGYTF. Complete variable domain (other parts from reference TRBV7-9 and TRBJ1-2): DTGVSQNPRHKITKRGQNVTFRCDPISEHNRLYWYRQTLGQGPEFLTYFQNEAQLEKSRLLSDRFSAERPKGSFSTLEIQRTEQGDSAMYLCASSRDQGVVGYTFGSGTRLTVV.

This clonotype was counted between two and nine times. CDR3 amino acids: CASSYQFDPRSYNSPLHF. CDR3 nucleotides: TGTGCCAGCAGTTACCAGTTCGATCCCCGGAGTTATAATTCACCCCTCCACTTT. The V and J genes are TRBV6-6 and TRBJ1-6; D not certain. Trimming removed 2 bases from V and 4 bases from J, with 18 bases in between. Germline V CDR1 and CDR2: MNHNY, SVGAGI (reference sequence). The CDR3 is 18 residues long.

The gene calls are TRBV20-1 and TRBJ2-1; 12 nucleotides line up with TRBD2. The J segment lost 0 bases and the V segment lost 3 bases, leaving 6 bases of the junction unmatched. Germline V gene sequence: CDR1 DFQATT, CDR2 SNEGSKA (reference sequence). This CDR3 has 17 residues. CDR3: CSARTPTSGGSYNEQFF. CDR3 nucleotides: TGCAGTGCTAGGACTCCGACTAGCGGGGGCTCCTACAATGAGCAGTTCTTC.

The chain couples TRBV6-5 to TRBJ2-7, with unresolved D. Germline loops: CDR1 MNHEY, CDR2 SVGAGI. Trimming took off 7 bases at V and 0 bases at J, with 10 bases between the two ends. The CDR3 is 13 residues long. CDR3 bases: TGTGCCAGCAAGGGCAGAGCCTCCTACGAGCAGTACTTC. It encodes CASKGRASYEQYF.

This rearrangement joins TRBV9 to TRBJ2-1; D ambiguous. V was shortened by 0 bases and J by 0 bases, with 16 bases between the two germline ends. Germline CDR1 SGDLS, CDR2 YYNGEE. CDR3 length: 18 residues. CDR3 bases: TGTGCCAGCAGCGTAGCTGCAGGCCGCTCTAGCTCCTACAATGAGCAGTTCTTC. It specifies CASSVAAGRSSSYNEQFF. Full variable domain (outside the CDR3, taken from reference TRBV9 and TRBJ2-1): DSGVTQTPKHLITATGQRVTLRCSPRSGDLSVYWYQQSLDQGLQFLIQYYNGEERAKGNILERFSAQQFPDLHSELNLSSLELGDSALYFCASSVAAGRSSSYNEQFFGPGTRLTVL.